The 18 T cell receptor beta chains presented below share a single source sample, sequenced in a study of naive and memory T cell subsets. An equimolar mix of two oligonucleotides served as the beta constant-region primer for TRBC1 and TRBC2. TCRdb redid the calling of the UMI-ligation and nested PCR reads with MiXCR, one entry per CDR3 protein. This sample has approximately 85,000 distinct CDR3 sequences, with 6% to 7.5% found just once. Sequencing was done on a sample of central memory CD4+ T cells from blood. The receptors derive from a human donor in good health.

This clonotype was detected many times. The chain has TRBV4-3 and TRBJ2-4; D is unresolved. Germline loops: CDR1 LGHNA, CDR2 YSLEER. Deletions cut 1 base from V and 0 bases from J, with 10 bases between. This CDR3 has 16 residues. DNA for the CDR3: TGCGCCAGCAGCCAAGCTCTGTCACTAGCCAAAAACATTCAGTACTTC. Amino acids: CASSQALSLAKNIQYF.

This clonotype was found many times. The chain is built from TRBV28 and TRBJ2-3; D is unclear. With 5 bases removed from V and 6 bases from J, the gap between germline ends came to 15 bases. Germline values: CDR1 MDHEN, CDR2 SYDVKM. There are 14 residues in the CDR3. The CDR3 protein is CASSNVVETDTQYF. The CDR3 coding sequence is TGTGCCAGCAGTAACGTCGTAGAGACCGATACGCAGTATTTT.

This clonotype was detected ten times or more. The chain uses TRBV14 and TRBJ1-1, with D possibly TRBD1 on 5 matching bases. The CDR3 runs 15 residues. Trimming left V 4 bases short and J 5 bases short, with 17 bases between. The germline CDR1 and CDR2 sequences are SGHDN and FVKESK. The CDR3 DNA reads TGTGCCAGCAGCCCCCCGATTGGGGGAAGTACTGAAGCTTTCTTT. The encoded protein is CASSPPIGGSTEAFF.

A few counts support this clonotype. The J gene is TRBJ2-7, the V gene TRBV9; 9 bases align to TRBD2. The trim removed 2 bases at V and 6 bases at J, leaving 18 bases unmatched. Germline V gives CDR1 SGDLS, CDR2 YYNGEE. The CDR3 is 18 amino acids. In DNA form, the CDR3 reads TGTGCCAGCAGCGTTAGTAGCGGGAGCGCGATGGGGACTACCGAGCAGTACTTC. Its translation is CASSVSSGSAMGTTEQYF. The whole variable domain, filled in from reference TRBV9 and TRBJ2-7, reads DSGVTQTPKHLITATGQRVTLRCSPRSGDLSVYWYQQSLDQGLQFLIQYYNGEERAKGNILERFSAQQFPDLHSELNLSSLELGDSALYFCASSVSSGSAMGTTEQYFGPGTRLTVT.

This clonotype was seen many times. The V gene is TRBV10-3, the J gene TRBJ1-1, with D maybe TRBD1 (6 bases). CDR3 length: 15 residues. The V end lost 2 bases, the J end lost 2 bases, and 12 bases lay between the germline ends. Per germline, CDR1 ENHRY and CDR2 SYGVKD. CDR3 bases: TGTGCCATCAGTGAGCCCGGACAGAAAAACACTGAAGCTTTCTTT. It translates to CAISEPGQKNTEAFF.

The V gene is TRBV6-1, the J gene TRBJ1-5; a possible D gene is TRBD1 (6 bases). Deletions cut 7 bases from V and 2 bases from J, with 21 bases between. The CDR3 extends over 17 amino acids. The germline V gene has CDR1 MNHNS and CDR2 SASEGT. The CDR3 sequence is CASIRRQAMGGNQPQHF. The CDR3 region has the DNA TGTGCCAGCATTCGGAGACAGGCGATGGGTGGCAATCAGCCCCAGCATTTT.

The chain uses TRBV7-9 and TRBJ1-6; tentative D call: TRBD1 (6 bases). V gave up 5 bases and J gave up 9 bases, with 17 bases separating them. CDR1 is SEHNR and CDR2 is FQNEAQ in the germline V gene (reference sequence). This CDR3 contains 15 residues. DNA of the CDR3: TGTGCCAGCAGCGGAAGGGGGGGCCCTAGTTCACCCCTCCACTTT. Protein: CASSGRGGPSSPLHF.

This clonotype has ten or more counts. CDR3 amino acids: CSAIGTSGGDEQFF. In DNA, the CDR3 is TGCAGTGCTATAGGGACTAGCGGGGGGGATGAGCAGTTCTTC. This chain links TRBV20-1 with TRBJ2-1; TRBD2 matches 16 bases. Germline CDR1 reads DFQATT; CDR2 reads SNEGSKA (reference sequence). The length of the CDR3 is 14 residues. J lost 8 bases, V lost 4 bases, and 2 bases had no gene match.

In its sample, this clonotype was seen many times. The CDR3 is CASSKTLGNQPQHF. Written as DNA, the CDR3 is TGTGCCAGCAGTAAAACTTTGGGGAATCAGCCCCAGCATTTT. The chain recombines TRBV28 with TRBJ1-5; no clear D. Germline lookup yields CDR1 MDHEN and CDR2 SYDVKM. The CDR3 sequence is 14 residues long. Between the trimmed V and J ends, which lost 5 bases and 4 bases, there was a span of 12 bases.

In this sample, this clonotype turned up a few times. The chain links TRBV14 to TRBJ1-6; no clear D gene. This CDR3 is 14 amino acids long. Germline CDR1 is SGHDN and CDR2 is FVKESK. Trimming took 4 bases from V and 9 from J, leaving 13 bases between them. The CDR3 nucleotides are TGTGCCAGCAGCCGAAGGGTAGAAGGTTCACCCCTCCACTTT. It encodes CASSRRVEGSPLHF. The full variable domain, with the rest looked up from reference TRBV14 and TRBJ1-6, is EAGVTQFPSHSVIEKGQTVTLRCDPISGHDNLYWYRRVMGKEIKFLLHFVKESKQDESGMPNNRFLAERTGGTYSTLKVQPAELEDSGVYFCASSRRVEGSPLHFGNGTRLTVT.

This clonotype was observed many times. The genes are TRBV6-2 or TRBV6-3 and TRBJ1-1; D is undetermined. V lost 5 bases and J lost 4, with 11 bases in between. Germline CDR1 reads MNHEY; CDR2 reads SVGEGT. This CDR3 spans 13 amino acids. This chain's CDR3 is CASSTIRGTEAFF. The CDR3 DNA reads as TGTGCCAGCAGTACGATTCGGGGCACTGAAGCTTTCTTT.

Many counts were recorded for this clonotype. The gene calls are TRBV6-6 and TRBJ1-1, with D possibly being TRBD1 (5 bases). With 10 bases removed from V and 1 base from J, the gap between germline ends came to 16 bases. Germline CDR1 MNHNY, CDR2 SVGAGI (reference sequence). The CDR3 sequence is 14 residues long. CDR3 in amino acids: CATHRITGNTEAFF. As DNA, the CDR3 is TGTGCCACCCACAGAATAACAGGGAACACTGAAGCTTTCTTT.

There are many counts of this clonotype. J is TRBJ2-1 and V is TRBV6-4; 7 nucleotides agree with TRBD1. The length of the CDR3 is 16 residues. Germline CDR1 reads MRHNA; CDR2 reads SNTAGT. The trim removed 4 bases at V and 0 bases at J, leaving 6 bases unmatched. The CDR3 region is CASSARTGLSYNEQFF. The CDR3 region has the DNA TGTGCCAGCAGTGCCCGGACAGGTCTCTCCTACAATGAGCAGTTCTTC.

The chain recombines TRBV12-3 or TRBV12-4 with TRBJ1-2; 7 bases are shared with TRBD1. V was pared by 3 bases and J by 2 bases, with 6 bases of the junction left unmatched. The CDR3 has 15 residues. CDR3 protein: CASSFSRTGNYGYTF. Here the CDR3 DNA reads TGTGCCAGCAGTTTCTCTCGGACAGGCAACTATGGCTACACCTTC.

The chain has TRBV6-1 and TRBJ2-3; unclear D gene. Germline V gene data show CDR1 as MNHNS and CDR2 as SASEGT. This CDR3 has 15 residues. The V and J ends lost 6 bases and 1 base respectively, with 14 bases between them. Written as DNA, the CDR3 is TGTGCCAGCAGCTACAGCCTAAGTGGCACAGATACGCAGTATTTT. It translates to CASSYSLSGTDTQYF.

A few counts support this clonotype. The J gene is TRBJ2-4, the V gene TRBV6-6; TRBD1 agrees at 10 bases. Germline CDR1 MNHNY, CDR2 SVGAGI (reference sequence). The CDR3 spans 15 residues. The V gene end was trimmed by 7 bases and the J gene end by 5 bases; junction bases not matched to a gene: 8. CDR3 protein: CASINRGTGENIQYF. The DNA of the CDR3 is TGTGCCAGCATCAACCGGGGGACAGGGGAAAACATTCAGTACTTC.

The chain employs TRBV4-2 and TRBJ1-3; no definite D call. Trimming shortened V by 4 bases and J by 2 bases, and 12 bases separated the two germline ends. Germline CDR1 is LGHNA and CDR2 is YNFKEQ. The CDR3 consists of 15 residues. CDR3: CASSLRAQPGNTIYF. CDR3 in DNA: TGTGCCAGCAGCCTTCGGGCACAGCCTGGAAACACCATATATTTT.

This clonotype was counted many times. This chain uses TRBV20-1 with TRBJ1-2; 7 bases align to TRBD1. Trimming at V came to 3 bases and at J to 0 bases, leaving 4 bases not matched to a gene. The CDR3 sequence is 14 residues long. The germline V gene encodes CDR1 DFQATT and CDR2 SNEGSKA (reference sequence). CDR3 bases: TGCAGTGCTAGCGACAGGGCGTCTAACTATGGCTACACCTTC. This encodes CSASDRASNYGYTF.